This entry features one T cell receptor beta chain sequence. Its antigen is still unknown. CD45RO-negative CD8 cells positively selected for CCR7 made up the naive population, which excluded terminally differentiated effector memory CD45RA+ cells. Clones were sequenced by immunoSEQ multiplex PCR, and TCRdb holds only the in-frame ones, with some missing. The table shows around 2,000,000 clones, with more than 85% occurring only once. Trimming removed 0 bases from V and 5 bases from J; junction bases left unmatched: 4. The length of the CDR3 is 15 residues. Germline CDR1 and CDR2: MNHEY and SMNVEV (reference sequence). This entry is derived from a study of shared clonotypes between healthy human individuals. Study-wide results and caveats: Estimated clonotype richness was generally higher in naive than memory subsets.

Sequencing was performed on naive CD8+ T cells from PBMCs. This chain uses TRBV27 with TRBJ2-1; 7 bases are shared with TRBD2. The TCR was taken from a young man in good health. Some clones in this sample may be carry-over from other donors' samples. The CDR3 here is CASSLSIAGDNEQFF. The CDR3 coding sequence is TGTGCCAGCAGTTTATCGATCGCGGGGGACAATGAGCAGTTCTTC.